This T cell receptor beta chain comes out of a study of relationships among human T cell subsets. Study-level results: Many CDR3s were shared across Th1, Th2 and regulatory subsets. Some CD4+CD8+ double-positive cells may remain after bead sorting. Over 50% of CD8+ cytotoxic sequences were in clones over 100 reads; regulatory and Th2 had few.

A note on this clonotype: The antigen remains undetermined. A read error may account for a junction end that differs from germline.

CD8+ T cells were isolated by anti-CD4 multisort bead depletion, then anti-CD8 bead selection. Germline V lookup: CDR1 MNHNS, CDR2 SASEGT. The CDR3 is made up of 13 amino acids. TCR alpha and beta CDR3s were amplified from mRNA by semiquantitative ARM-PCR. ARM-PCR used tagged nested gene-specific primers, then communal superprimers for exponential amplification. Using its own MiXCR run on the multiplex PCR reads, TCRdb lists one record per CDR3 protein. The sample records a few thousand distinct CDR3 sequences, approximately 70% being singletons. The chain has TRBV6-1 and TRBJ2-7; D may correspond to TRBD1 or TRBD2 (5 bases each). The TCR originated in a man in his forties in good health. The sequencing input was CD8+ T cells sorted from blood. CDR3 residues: CATSRDGYYEQYF. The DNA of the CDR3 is TGTGCCACCAGTAGGGACGGATATTACGAGCAGTACTTC.